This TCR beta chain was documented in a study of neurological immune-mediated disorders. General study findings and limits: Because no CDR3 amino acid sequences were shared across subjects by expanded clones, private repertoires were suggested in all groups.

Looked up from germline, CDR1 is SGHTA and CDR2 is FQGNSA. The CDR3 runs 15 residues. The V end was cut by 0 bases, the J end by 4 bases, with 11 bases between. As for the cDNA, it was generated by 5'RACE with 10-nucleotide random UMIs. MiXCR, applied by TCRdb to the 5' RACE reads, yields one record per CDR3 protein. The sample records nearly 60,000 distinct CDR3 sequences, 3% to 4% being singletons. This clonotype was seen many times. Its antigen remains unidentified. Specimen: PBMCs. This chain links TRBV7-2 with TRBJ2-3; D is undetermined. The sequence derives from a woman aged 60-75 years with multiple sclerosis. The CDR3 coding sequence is TGTGCCAGCAGCTTAGCCCCTGGGGTGGCAGATACGCAGTATTTT. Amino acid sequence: CASSLAPGVADTQYF.